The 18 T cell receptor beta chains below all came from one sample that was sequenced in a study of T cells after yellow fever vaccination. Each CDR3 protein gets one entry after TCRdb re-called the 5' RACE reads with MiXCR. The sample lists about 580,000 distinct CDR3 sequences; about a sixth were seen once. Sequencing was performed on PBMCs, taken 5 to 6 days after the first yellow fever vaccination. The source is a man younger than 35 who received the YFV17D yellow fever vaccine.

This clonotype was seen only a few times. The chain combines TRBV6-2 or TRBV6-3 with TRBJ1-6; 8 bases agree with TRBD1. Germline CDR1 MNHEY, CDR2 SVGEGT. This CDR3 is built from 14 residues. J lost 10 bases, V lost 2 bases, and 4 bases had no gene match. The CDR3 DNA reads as TGTGCCAGCAGTTACCGACAGGGGCTGTCACCCCTCCACTTT. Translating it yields CASSYRQGLSPLHF.

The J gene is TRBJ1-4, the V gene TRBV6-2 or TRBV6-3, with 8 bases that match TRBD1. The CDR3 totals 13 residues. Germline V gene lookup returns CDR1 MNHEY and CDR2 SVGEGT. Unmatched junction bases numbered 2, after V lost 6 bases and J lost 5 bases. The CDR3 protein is CASRWTGNEKLFF. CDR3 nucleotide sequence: TGTGCCAGCAGGTGGACAGGGAATGAAAAACTGTTTTTT.

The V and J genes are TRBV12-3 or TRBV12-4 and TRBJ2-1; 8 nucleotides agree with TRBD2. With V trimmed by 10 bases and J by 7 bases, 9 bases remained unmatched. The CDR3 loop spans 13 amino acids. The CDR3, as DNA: TGTGCCACTCGGGGGCGGGGGGTAAATGAGCAGTTCTTC. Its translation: CATRGRGVNEQFF.

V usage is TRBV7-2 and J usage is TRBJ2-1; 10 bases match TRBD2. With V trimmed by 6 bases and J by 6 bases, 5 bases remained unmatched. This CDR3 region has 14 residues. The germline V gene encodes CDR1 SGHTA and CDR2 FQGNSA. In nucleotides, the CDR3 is TGTGCCAGCAGTTTTAGCGGGGGGACCAATGAGCAGTTCTTC. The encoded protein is CASSFSGGTNEQFF.

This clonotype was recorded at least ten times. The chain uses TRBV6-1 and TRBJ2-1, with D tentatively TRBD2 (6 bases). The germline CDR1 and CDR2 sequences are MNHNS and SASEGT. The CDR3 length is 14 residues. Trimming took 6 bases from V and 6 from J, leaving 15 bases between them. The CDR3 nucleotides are TGTGCCAGCAGCCTGGGGACTTACGTCAATGAGCAGTTCTTC. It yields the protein CASSLGTYVNEQFF.

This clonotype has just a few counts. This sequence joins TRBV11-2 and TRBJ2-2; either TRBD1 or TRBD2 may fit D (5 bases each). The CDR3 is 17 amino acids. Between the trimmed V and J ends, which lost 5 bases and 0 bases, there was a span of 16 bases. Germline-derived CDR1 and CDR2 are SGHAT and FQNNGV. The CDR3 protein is CASSLTLGTANTGELFF. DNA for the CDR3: TGTGCCAGCAGCCTAACCCTTGGGACGGCGAACACCGGGGAGCTGTTTTTT. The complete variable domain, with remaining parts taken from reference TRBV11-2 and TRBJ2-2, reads EAGVAQSPRYKIIEKRQSVAFWCNPISGHATLYWYQQILGQGPKLLIQFQNNGVVDDSQLPKDRFSAERLKGVDSTLKIQPAKLEDSAVYLCASSLTLGTANTGELFFGEGSRLTVL.

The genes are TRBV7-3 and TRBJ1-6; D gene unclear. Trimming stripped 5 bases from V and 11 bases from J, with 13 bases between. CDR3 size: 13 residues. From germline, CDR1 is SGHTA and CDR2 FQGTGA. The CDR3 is CASSPVVGTPLHF. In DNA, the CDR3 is TGTGCCAGCAGCCCGGTCGTGGGGACACCCCTCCACTTT.

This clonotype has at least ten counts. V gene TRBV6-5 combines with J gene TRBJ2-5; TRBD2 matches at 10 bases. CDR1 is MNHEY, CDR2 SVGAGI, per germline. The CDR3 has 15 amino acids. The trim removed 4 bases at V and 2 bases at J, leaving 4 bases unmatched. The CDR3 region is CASSFRLAGQETQYF. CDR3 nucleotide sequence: TGTGCCAGCAGTTTTCGACTAGCGGGTCAAGAGACCCAGTACTTC.

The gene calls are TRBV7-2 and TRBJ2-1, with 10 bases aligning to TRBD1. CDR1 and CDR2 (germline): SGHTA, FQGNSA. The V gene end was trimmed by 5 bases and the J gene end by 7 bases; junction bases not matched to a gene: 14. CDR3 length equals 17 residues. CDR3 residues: CASSRLRDRGYWNEQFF. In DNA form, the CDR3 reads TGTGCCAGCAGCCGACTCCGGGACAGGGGTTATTGGAATGAGCAGTTCTTC. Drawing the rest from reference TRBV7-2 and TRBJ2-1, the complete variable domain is GAGVSQSPSNKVTEKGKDVELRCDPISGHTALYWYRQSLGQGLEFLIYFQGNSAPDKSGLPSDRFSAERTGGSVSTLTIQRTQQEDSAVYLCASSRLRDRGYWNEQFFGPGTRLTVL.

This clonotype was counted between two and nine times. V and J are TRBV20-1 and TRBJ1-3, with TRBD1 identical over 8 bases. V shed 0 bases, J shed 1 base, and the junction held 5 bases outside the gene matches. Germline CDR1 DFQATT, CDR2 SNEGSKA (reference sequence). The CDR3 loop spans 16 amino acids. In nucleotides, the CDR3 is TGCAGTGCTAGAGACCGGACAGGGACTTCTGGAAACACCATATATTTT. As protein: CSARDRTGTSGNTIYF.

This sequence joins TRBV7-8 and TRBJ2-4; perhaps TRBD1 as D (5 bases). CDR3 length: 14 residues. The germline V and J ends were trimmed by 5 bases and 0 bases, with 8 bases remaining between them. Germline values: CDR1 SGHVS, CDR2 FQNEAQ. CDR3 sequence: CASSTRVAKNIQYF. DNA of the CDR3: TGTGCCAGCAGCACCAGGGTAGCCAAAAACATTCAGTACTTC.

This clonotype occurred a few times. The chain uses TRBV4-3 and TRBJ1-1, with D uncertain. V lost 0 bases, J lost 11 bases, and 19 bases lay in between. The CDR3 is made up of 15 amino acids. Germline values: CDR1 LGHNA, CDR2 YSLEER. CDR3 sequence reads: CASSQDEFSGNRAFF. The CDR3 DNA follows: TGCGCCAGCAGCCAAGATGAGTTTTCGGGTAATAGGGCTTTCTTT.

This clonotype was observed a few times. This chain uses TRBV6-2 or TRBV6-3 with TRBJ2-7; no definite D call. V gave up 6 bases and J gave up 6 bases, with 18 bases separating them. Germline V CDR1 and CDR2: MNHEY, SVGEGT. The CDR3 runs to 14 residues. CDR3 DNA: TGTGCCAGCAGACACCGTGGCTCCTCAGCCGAGCAGTACGTC. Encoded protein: CASRHRGSSAEQYV.

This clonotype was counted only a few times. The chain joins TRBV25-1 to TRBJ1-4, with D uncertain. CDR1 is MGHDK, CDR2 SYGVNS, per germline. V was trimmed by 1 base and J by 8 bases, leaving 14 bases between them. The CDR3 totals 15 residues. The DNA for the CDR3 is TGTGCCAGCAGTGAATCCGGCACAGCAGGCGAAAAACTGTTTTTT. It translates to CASSESGTAGEKLFF.

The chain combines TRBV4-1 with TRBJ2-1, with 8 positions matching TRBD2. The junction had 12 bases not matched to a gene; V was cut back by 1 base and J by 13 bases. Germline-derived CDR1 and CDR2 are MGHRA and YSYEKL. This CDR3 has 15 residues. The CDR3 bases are TGCGCCAGCAGCCAAGCCGACAGCAAGCGGGGGCCACAGTTCTTC. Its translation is CASSQADSKRGPQFF.

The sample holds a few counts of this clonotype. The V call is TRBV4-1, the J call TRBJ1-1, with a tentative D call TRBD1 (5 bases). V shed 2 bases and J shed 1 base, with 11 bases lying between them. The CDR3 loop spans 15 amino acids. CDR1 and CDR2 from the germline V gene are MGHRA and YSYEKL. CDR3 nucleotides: TGCGCCAGCAGCCAACAGGGAGGGAAGAACACTGAAGCTTTCTTT. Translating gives CASSQQGGKNTEAFF.

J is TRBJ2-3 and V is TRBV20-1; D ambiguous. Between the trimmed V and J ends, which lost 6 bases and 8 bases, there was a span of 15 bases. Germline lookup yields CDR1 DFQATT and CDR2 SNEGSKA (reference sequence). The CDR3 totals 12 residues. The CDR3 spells CSAPPAAVTQYF. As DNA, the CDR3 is TGCAGTGCACCCCCGGCGGCAGTTACGCAGTATTTT.

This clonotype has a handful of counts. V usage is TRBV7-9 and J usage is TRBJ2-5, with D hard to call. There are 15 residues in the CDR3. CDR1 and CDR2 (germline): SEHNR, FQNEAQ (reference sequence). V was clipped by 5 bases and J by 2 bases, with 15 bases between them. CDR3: CASSPRKDHQETQYF. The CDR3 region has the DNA TGTGCCAGCAGCCCGAGAAAGGACCATCAAGAGACCCAGTACTTC.